The 21 T cell receptor beta chains listed next were all sequenced from one sample in a study of Ad26.COV2.S vaccination and SARS-CoV-2 variants. Clones were read by immunoSEQ multiplex PCR, and TCRdb kept only the in-frame ones, dropping some. The sample consists of about 440,000 clones, 90% of them appearing once. The sample's treatment: 19 received Ad26.COV2.S at low or high dose, single or two shots; about 5 received placebo; per-sample allocation not given. Following the first vaccine or placebo injection, samples were taken on day 63. Source: peripheral blood, taken in a trial of Ad26.COV2.S vaccine versus placebo. These receptors all stem from a person aged 18-65 years who received the Ad26.COV2.S COVID-19 vaccine or a placebo.

V is TRBV29-1 and J is TRBJ2-1; the match to TRBD1 covers 7 bases. CDR3 size: 16 residues. Germline CDR1 SQVTM, CDR2 ANQGSEA. Unmatched junction bases numbered 14, after V lost 3 bases and J lost 6 bases. In DNA, the CDR3 is TGCAGCGTTGATGGGGGATCCGGACAGGCGTTCAATGAGCAGTTCTTC. Translated, it gives CSVDGGSGQAFNEQFF.

This clone was counted once. The chain employs TRBV9 and TRBJ2-1; no clear D. In germline, CDR1 is SGDLS, CDR2 YYNGEE. The CDR3 has 13 amino acids. V was pared by 4 bases and J by 8 bases, with 13 bases between. The CDR3 sequence: CASSPLPRDEQFF. DNA of the CDR3: TGTGCCAGCAGCCCCCTTCCTAGGGATGAGCAGTTCTTC.

This clone has a single count. DNA of the CDR3: TGTGCCAGCAGCTTGGAGAGAGAGAGGGACATGACCAGTGAAAAACTGTTTTTT. Translating it yields CASSLERERDMTSEKLFF. The genes are TRBV5-6 and TRBJ1-4, with D perhaps matching TRBD1 (6 bases). Germline V gene data show CDR1 as SGHDT and CDR2 as YYEEEE. Trimming removed 0 bases at V and 7 bases at J, with 22 bases between. This CDR3 is 18 amino acids long.

CDR3: CASSYRDEQYF. For the CDR3, the DNA is TGTGCCAGTAGCTACAGGGACGAGCAGTACTTC. This rearrangement joins TRBV19 to TRBJ2-7; a weak D match, TRBD1 (6 bases). Trimming pared 6 bases from V and 5 bases from J, leaving 8 bases between. The CDR3 extends over 11 amino acids. CDR1 is LNHDA, CDR2 SQIVND, per germline (reference sequence).

The chain links TRBV5-1 to TRBJ2-5; D might be TRBD1 or TRBD2, each matching 6 bases. V lost 9 bases and J 5 bases, leaving 23 bases between the germline ends. The CDR3 consists of 15 residues. CDR1 is SGHRS, CDR2 YFSETQ, per germline. Here the CDR3 DNA reads TGCGCCACCTCAGGAGGGGGGACTGAGGCGGAGACCCAGTACTTC. It encodes CATSGGGTEAETQYF.

The chain couples TRBV3-1 (or the pseudogene TRBV3-2) to TRBJ2-3, with TRBD2 as a possible D gene (6 bases). Germline V CDR1 and CDR2: LGHDT, YNNKEL (reference sequence). The CDR3 covers 16 residues. Trimming pared 4 bases from V and 2 bases from J, leaving 16 bases between. As DNA, the CDR3 is TGTGCCAGCAGCCCTAGGACCGGGAGCCTCACAGATACGCAGTATTTT. It specifies CASSPRTGSLTDTQYF.

There are a few counts of this clone. J is TRBJ2-2 and V is TRBV2; perhaps TRBD2 as D (5 bases). The germline V gene has CDR1 SNHLY and CDR2 FYNNEI. CDR3 length: 15 amino acids. V was trimmed by 7 bases and J by 1 base, leaving 13 bases between them. Written as DNA, the CDR3 is TGTGCCAGCACGAGGGTGGACCAGAACACCGGGGAGCTGTTTTTT. As protein: CASTRVDQNTGELFF.

V is TRBV11-2 and J is TRBJ1-1; D is perhaps TRBD1 (5 bases). In germline, CDR1 is SGHAT, CDR2 FQNNGV. The CDR3 runs 11 residues. V lost 4 bases and J 12 bases, leaving 12 bases between the germline ends. DNA of the CDR3: TGTGCCAGCAGCTCAGCCAGACAGCCTTTCTTT. Protein product: CASSSARQPFF. Using reference TRBV11-2 and TRBJ1-1 for the parts outside the CDR3, the full variable domain is EAGVAQSPRYKIIEKRQSVAFWCNPISGHATLYWYQQILGQGPKLLIQFQNNGVVDDSQLPKDRFSAERLKGVDSTLKIQPAKLEDSAVYLCASSSARQPFFGQGTRLTVV.

The chain has TRBV2 and TRBJ2-1; D remains ambiguous. V was trimmed by 5 bases and J by 8 bases, leaving 19 bases between them. CDR1 and CDR2 from the germline V gene are SNHLY and FYNNEI. This CDR3 spans 15 amino acids. CDR3 nucleotide sequence: TGTGCCAGCAGTAAGGAAGGTGTTATCAACCATGAGCAGTTCTTC. This sequence encodes CASSKEGVINHEQFF.

The chain employs TRBV7-2 and TRBJ2-6; no reliable D call. V lost 5 bases, J lost 2 bases, and 10 bases lay in between. Germline V gene lookup returns CDR1 SGHTA and CDR2 FQGNSA. CDR3 size: 15 residues. The CDR3 DNA sequence: TGTGCCAGCAGCACGCGCCGGGCTGGGGCCAACGTCCTGACTTTC. Translated: CASSTRRAGANVLTF.

The V and J genes are TRBV6-2 or TRBV6-3 and TRBJ2-7; no reliable D call. Trimming shortened V by 1 base and J by 4 bases, and 8 bases separated the two germline ends. The CDR3 consists of 13 residues. The germline CDR1 and CDR2 sequences are MNHEY and SVGEGT. The CDR3 nucleotides are TGTGCCAGCAGTTACTTCCGACGTTACGAGCAGTACTTC. Translating gives CASSYFRRYEQYF.

The chain uses TRBV6-1 and TRBJ1-1; 8 bases map to TRBD1. V trimming: 2 bases; J trimming: 1 base; junction bases outside the gene matches: 6. From germline, CDR1 is MNHNS and CDR2 SASEGT. This CDR3 is built from 16 residues. Here the CDR3 DNA reads TGTGCCAGCAGTGAAAGGACAGGGTTTTGGAACACTGAAGCTTTCTTT. It is translated as CASSERTGFWNTEAFF.

This clone is a singleton in its sample. The V and J genes are TRBV5-4 and TRBJ2-1, with TRBD2 matching 11 bases. Germline values: CDR1 SGHNT, CDR2 YYREEE (reference sequence). CDR3 length: 15 residues. With 4 bases clipped from V and 4 bases from J, the junction kept 4 bases outside the gene matches. This CDR3 is CASSPGLADYNEQFF. CDR3 DNA sequence: TGTGCCAGCAGCCCGGGACTAGCGGATTACAATGAGCAGTTCTTC.

The chain carries TRBV3-1 (or the pseudogene TRBV3-2) and TRBJ2-7, with D perhaps matching TRBD1 (5 bases). The CDR3 covers 14 residues. Germline values: CDR1 LGHDT, CDR2 YNNKEL (reference sequence). Between the trimmed V and J ends, which lost 4 bases and 0 bases, there was a span of 10 bases. Here the CDR3 reads CASSPGQLSYEQYF. The CDR3 DNA sequence: TGTGCCAGCAGCCCTGGACAACTCTCCTACGAGCAGTACTTC.

Details on this clone: Other DNA sequences from this sample encode an identical CDR3 as well. V and J are TRBV9 and TRBJ1-5; D is ambiguous. Germline loops: CDR1 SGDLS, CDR2 YYNGEE. V was clipped by 0 bases and J by 1 base, with 5 bases between them. The CDR3 has 14 residues. In DNA, the CDR3 is TGTGCCAGCAGCGTAGGCGGAAGCAATCAGCCCCAGCATTTT. Its protein is CASSVGGSNQPQHF.

In this sample, this clone turned up once. This sequence joins TRBV28 and TRBJ1-4; D is uncertain. The germline gives CDR1 MDHEN, CDR2 SYDVKM. This CDR3 is 13 amino acids long. Trimming stripped 8 bases from V and 8 bases from J, with 15 bases between. CDR3 region: CASGVRVEEKLFF. In nucleotides, the CDR3 is TGTGCCAGCGGAGTGAGGGTAGAAGAAAAACTGTTTTTT.

The V and J genes are TRBV6-1 and TRBJ2-1, with TRBD2 matching over 11 bases. Per the germline V gene, CDR1 is MNHNS and CDR2 is SASEGT. The CDR3 is 16 amino acids. V lost 3 bases, J lost 7 bases, and 8 bases stayed unmatched. For the CDR3, the DNA is TGTGCCAGCAGTGACCAAATAGCGGGAGGGTTAAATGAGCAGTTCTTC. Encoded protein: CASSDQIAGGLNEQFF.

This chain uses TRBV6-5 with TRBJ2-7; TRBD1 matches at 7 bases. The CDR3 consists of 15 residues. J was trimmed by 3 bases and V by 4 bases; bases with no gene match: 9. Germline CDR1 reads MNHEY; CDR2 reads SVGAGI. In nucleotides, the CDR3 is TGTGCCAGCAGTTTCGACAGGGTGGGTTTCTACGAGCAGTACTTC. This encodes CASSFDRVGFYEQYF.

This clone has a single count. J is TRBJ2-3 and V is TRBV2, with D maybe TRBD2 (6 bases). The CDR3 length is 17 residues. Trimming stripped 2 bases from V and 0 bases from J, with 15 bases between. Germline loops: CDR1 SNHLY, CDR2 FYNNEI. The CDR3 loop reads CASSERGWSGSTDTQYF. DNA for the CDR3: TGTGCCAGCAGTGAACGGGGGTGGAGCGGGAGCACAGATACGCAGTATTTT.

This rearrangement joins TRBV23-1 to TRBJ1-4; no firm D call. TRBV23-1 is placed among ORFs of uncertain function. Trimming removed 7 bases at V and 13 bases at J, with 4 bases between. This CDR3 contains 8 residues. The CDR3 DNA sequence: TGCGCCAGCATATTACTGTTTTTT. It yields the protein CASILLFF.

This chain links TRBV7-8 with TRBJ2-3; possibly TRBD1 for D (6 bases). The length of the CDR3 is 15 residues. The V gene lost 4 bases and the J gene lost 2 bases, with 13 bases spanning the gap. From germline, CDR1 is SGHVS and CDR2 FQNEAQ. This CDR3 reads CASSSGHRDTDTQYF. DNA of the CDR3: TGTGCCAGCAGCTCGGGACATCGAGACACAGATACGCAGTATTTT.